The sequence of this T cell receptor (beta chain) was determined in a study of neoadjuvant nivolumab and ipilimumab in lung cancer. General observations from the study: Only two of four nivolumab-treated tumors gained richness and clonality by surgery. Pathologic regression was not significantly tied to TCR clonality. TCR sequencing covered a small number of samples. TCR richness and clonality were higher in tumors than adjacent uninvolved lung.

The V end lost 3 bases, the J end lost 2 bases, and 15 bases lay between the germline ends. The CDR3 contains 16 residues. Germline values: CDR1 SGHTA, CDR2 FQGNSA. This clone has more than one count but fewer than ten. What it binds is unknown. The data were produced by immunoSEQ multiplex PCR, yet TCRdb's version contains in-frame clones alone and is incomplete. The table includes 30,000 or so clones, about 83% detected once. The input for sequencing was tumor tissue, taken after neoadjuvant nivolumab, alone or with ipilimumab, at or shortly before surgery. This TCR derives from an adult with non-small cell lung cancer. The chain uses TRBV7-2 and TRBJ2-3; the D gene is possibly TRBD2 (5 bases). The CDR3 region has the DNA TGTGCCAGCAGCTTGTGGGTTGGACTTTCCACAGATACGCAGTATTTT. Amino acids: CASSLWVGLSTDTQYF.